The 30 T cell receptor beta chains in this list originate from one sample, sequenced in a study of technical replicates of blood from four donors. Data came from immunoSEQ multiplex PCR; TCRdb stores just in-frame clones and leaves some out. The table shows some 94,000 clones, with just under 95% occurring only once. Source material: T cells isolated from PBMCs. All receptors derive from a human donor in good health.

This clone was seen a single time. V and J are TRBV6-5 and TRBJ1-1; the match to TRBD1 covers 8 bases. The ends lost 4 bases at V and 2 bases at J; junction bases unmatched: 9. The CDR3 sequence is 16 residues long. Germline assignment: CDR1 MNHEY and CDR2 SVGAGI. The CDR3 bases are TGTGCCAGCAGTTCCCTCGACAGGGGAAAAAACACTGAAGCTTTCTTT. Translating it yields CASSSLDRGKNTEAFF.

The chain has TRBV9 and TRBJ2-5, with a weak D call TRBD1 (5 bases). This CDR3 is 17 amino acids long. Germline loops: CDR1 SGDLS, CDR2 YYNGEE. V was cut by 0 bases and J by 4 bases, with 19 bases left in between. The CDR3 protein is CASSVEGWLNLGETQYF. The CDR3 DNA sequence: TGTGCCAGCAGCGTAGAGGGGTGGCTAAATCTAGGAGAGACCCAGTACTTC.

The V and J genes are TRBV6-5 and TRBJ2-7; D possibly corresponds to TRBD2 (5 bases). Trimming removed 0 bases from V and 3 bases from J, with 12 bases in between. Germline-derived CDR1 and CDR2 are MNHEY and SVGAGI. The CDR3 totals 15 residues. CDR3: CASSYSGRLNYEQYF. As DNA, the CDR3 is TGTGCCAGCAGTTACTCAGGGAGACTGAACTACGAGCAGTACTTC.

The V gene is TRBV5-1, the J gene TRBJ1-1; D is possibly TRBD1 (5 bases). Germline V CDR1 and CDR2: SGHRS, YFSETQ. Trimming took 4 bases from V and 5 from J, leaving 12 bases between them. This CDR3 spans 13 amino acids. The DNA of the CDR3 is TGCGCCAGCAGCCTTTCAGGGAGGACTGAAGCTTTCTTT. Its translation is CASSLSGRTEAFF.

In DNA form, the CDR3 reads TGTGCCAGCAGCGTATACGGATCGGGCAATGAGCAGTTCTTC. Encoded protein: CASSVYGSGNEQFF. The chain employs TRBV9 and TRBJ2-1; D is uncertain. Germline CDR1 SGDLS, CDR2 YYNGEE. The CDR3 has 14 amino acids. V was shortened by 1 base and J by 6 bases, with 11 bases between the two germline ends.

This clone has just one count. The V and J genes are TRBV6-6 and TRBJ1-2; D is possibly TRBD1 (6 bases). V lost 6 bases and J lost 4, with 18 bases in between. CDR3 length: 15 residues. Germline V CDR1 and CDR2: MNHNY, SVGAGI (reference sequence). CDR3: CASRIPGDHIYGYTF. In nucleotides, the CDR3 is TGTGCCAGCAGGATCCCAGGGGACCATATCTATGGCTACACCTTC.

V gene TRBV19 combines with J gene TRBJ1-5; 7 bases are shared with TRBD1. Trimming took 5 bases from V and 1 from J; bases not matched to a gene: 5. This CDR3 region has 15 residues. Germline loops: CDR1 LNHDA, CDR2 SQIVND (reference sequence). The CDR3, as DNA: TGTGCCAGTAGTTCGCGACAGGGCAGCAATCAGCCCCAGCATTTT. This translates into CASSSRQGSNQPQHF.

The rearrangement links TRBV27 to TRBJ1-1, with 7 bases fitting TRBD1. CDR1 MNHEY and CDR2 SMNVEV come from the germline V gene (reference sequence). This CDR3 has 12 residues. V dropped 5 bases and J dropped 4; count of bases not matched to a gene: 1. CDR3 sequence reads: CASSTGATEAFF. CDR3 nucleotide sequence: TGTGCCAGCAGTACAGGGGCCACTGAAGCTTTCTTT.

The gene calls are TRBV4-3 and TRBJ2-7; tentatively, D is TRBD2 (5 bases). Germline V gene sequence: CDR1 LGHNA, CDR2 YSLEER. The CDR3 is made up of 19 amino acids. V lost 2 bases, J lost 6 bases, and 29 bases lay in between. DNA of the CDR3: TGCGCCAGCAGCCAACGGCTAGGTTTTCGGGCTATTGTTGAGGGCGAGCAGTACTTC. Its translation: CASSQRLGFRAIVEGEQYF.

The J gene is TRBJ2-7, the V gene TRBV2; a weak D match, TRBD2 (5 bases). The germline V and J ends were trimmed by 5 bases and 0 bases, with 11 bases remaining between them. The germline V gene encodes CDR1 SNHLY and CDR2 FYNNEI. This CDR3 comprises 14 residues. CDR3 coding DNA: TGTGCCAGCAGTCTGGACTGGAGCTCCTACGAGCAGTACTTC. Its protein product is CASSLDWSSYEQYF. The full variable domain, its missing parts supplied by reference TRBV2 and TRBJ2-7, is EPEVTQTPSHQVTQMGQEVILRCVPISNHLYFYWYRQILGQKVEFLVSFYNNEISEKSEIFDDQFSVERPDGSNFTLKIRSTKLEDSAMYFCASSLDWSSYEQYFGPGTRLTVT.

The V and J genes are TRBV7-9 and TRBJ1-1, with D possibly being TRBD1 (5 bases). CDR1 and CDR2 (germline): SEHNR, FQNEAQ (reference sequence). The V and J ends lost 8 bases and 3 bases respectively, with 10 bases between them. The CDR3 is made up of 12 amino acids. The CDR3 sequence is CASWDSDTEAFF. The CDR3 DNA follows: TGTGCCAGCTGGGACTCGGACACTGAAGCTTTCTTT.

The genes are TRBV28 and TRBJ2-7; 8 bases align to TRBD2. Germline assignment: CDR1 MDHEN and CDR2 SYDVKM. The CDR3 extends over 15 amino acids. Losses at the gene ends were 5 bases for V and 0 bases for J; bases not matched to a gene: 6. In DNA form, the CDR3 reads TGTGCCAGCAGTGATGCGGGAGGTACCTCCTACGAGCAGTACTTC. It encodes CASSDAGGTSYEQYF.

The genes are TRBV2 and TRBJ2-1; unclear D gene. The germline V gene encodes CDR1 SNHLY and CDR2 FYNNEI. Trimming stripped 2 bases from V and 9 bases from J, with 14 bases between. This CDR3 is built from 14 residues. CDR3: CASSESSGYGEQFF. The CDR3, as DNA: TGTGCCAGCAGTGAATCCTCGGGTTACGGTGAGCAGTTCTTC. Filled out from reference TRBV2 and TRBJ2-1, the complete variable domain reads EPEVTQTPSHQVTQMGQEVILRCVPISNHLYFYWYRQILGQKVEFLVSFYNNEISEKSEIFDDQFSVERPDGSNFTLKIRSTKLEDSAMYFCASSESSGYGEQFFGPGTRLTVL.

V and J are TRBV4-1 and TRBJ1-2, with D unresolved. V lost 0 bases, J lost 0 bases, and 8 bases lay in between. Germline CDR1 is MGHRA and CDR2 is YSYEKL. There are 15 residues in the CDR3. The CDR3, as DNA: TGCGCCAGCAGCCAAGATTATAGCTCTAACTATGGCTACACCTTC. Translated: CASSQDYSSNYGYTF.

The chain joins TRBV13 to TRBJ2-7; maybe TRBD2 (6 bases). The CDR3 loop spans 15 amino acids. Germline assignment: CDR1 PRHDT and CDR2 FYEKMQ (reference sequence). The V end was cut by 3 bases, the J end by 2 bases, with 14 bases between. CDR3 DNA sequence: TGTGCCAGCAGCTTCGCCCCCGGGGGACCCTACGAGCAGTACTTC. Protein sequence: CASSFAPGGPYEQYF.

The chain joins TRBV6-5 to TRBJ1-5; D unresolved. V was trimmed by 2 bases and J by 3 bases, leaving 5 bases between them. The CDR3 extends over 13 amino acids. Germline CDR1 and CDR2: MNHEY and SVGAGI. CDR3 in amino acids: CASSYVANQPQHF. CDR3 nucleotides: TGTGCCAGCAGTTACGTAGCCAATCAGCCCCAGCATTTT.

This chain uses TRBV11-2 with TRBJ2-3, with D hard to call. The germline CDR1 and CDR2 sequences are SGHAT and FQNNGV. The CDR3 has 12 amino acids. The V gene lost 1 base and the J gene lost 5 bases, with 4 bases spanning the gap. CDR3 nucleotide sequence: TGTGCCAGCAGCTTAGGTAGAGATACGCAGTATTTT. It yields the protein CASSLGRDTQYF.

V is TRBV7-8 and J is TRBJ2-7; perhaps TRBD2 as D (6 bases). The CDR3 is made up of 14 amino acids. The ends were cut back, 6 bases at V and 1 base at J, with 13 bases in the middle. The germline CDR1 and CDR2 sequences are SGHVS and FQNEAQ. The CDR3 loop reads CASRAGDRSYEQYF. DNA of the CDR3: TGTGCCAGCAGAGCGGGCGATCGGTCCTACGAGCAGTACTTC.

The gene calls are TRBV12-5 and TRBJ1-3; 7 bases fit TRBD1. Germline CDR1 and CDR2: LGHNT and FRNRAP. CDR3 length: 17 residues. Trimming took 2 bases from V and 0 from J; bases not matched to a gene: 7. The CDR3 reads CASGLPPGQVSGNTIYF. CDR3 sequence (DNA): TGTGCTAGTGGTTTGCCCCCTGGACAGGTCTCTGGAAACACCATATATTTT.

Only a few counts were recorded for this clone. The genes are TRBV18 and TRBJ1-2; 7 nucleotides align to TRBD1. Looked up from germline, CDR1 is KGHSH and CDR2 is LQKENI. Germline trimming cut 3 bases from V and 4 bases from J; bases unmatched to any gene: 5. This CDR3 is 14 amino acids long. The CDR3 region has the DNA TGTGCCAGCTCACCCAAGACAGGGACCTATGGCTACACCTTC. It encodes CASSPKTGTYGYTF.

This clone was counted between two and nine times. This chain joins TRBV4-1 and TRBJ1-5; 8 nucleotides agree with TRBD1. The germline V gene encodes CDR1 MGHRA and CDR2 YSYEKL. The CDR3 totals 14 residues. V trimming: 4 bases; J trimming: 5 bases; junction bases outside the gene matches: 4. The CDR3 nucleotides are TGCGCCAGCAGCCTCGGGACAGGCGATCAGCCCCAGCATTTT. This gives the protein CASSLGTGDQPQHF.

V is TRBV6-5 and J is TRBJ1-3; 8 nucleotides line up with TRBD1. The germline CDR1 and CDR2 sequences are MNHEY and SVGAGI. V trimming: 7 bases; J trimming: 2 bases; junction bases outside the gene matches: 4. The CDR3 loop spans 14 amino acids. The CDR3 protein is CASTLDRAGNTIYF. Here the CDR3 DNA reads TGTGCCAGCACCTTGGACAGGGCTGGAAACACCATATATTTT.

The chain couples TRBV28 to TRBJ2-1, with 10 bases identical to TRBD2. V lost 2 bases to trimming and J lost 9 bases; unmatched junction nucleotides: 10. Germline V gives CDR1 MDHEN, CDR2 SYDVKM. The CDR3 is 16 residues long. In DNA form, the CDR3 reads TGTGCCAGCAGTTTAGGGGGACTAGCGCCTAGCGGTGAGCAGTTCTTC. Protein sequence: CASSLGGLAPSGEQFF.

V usage is TRBV6-5 and J usage is TRBJ1-1; a possible D gene is TRBD1 (5 bases). V was shortened by 6 bases and J by 2 bases, with 10 bases between the two germline ends. The CDR3 loop spans 13 amino acids. Germline CDR1 is MNHEY and CDR2 is SVGAGI. The CDR3 here is CASRLTVNTEAFF. CDR3 coding DNA: TGTGCCAGCAGGCTGACAGTTAACACTGAAGCTTTCTTT.

The chain is built from TRBV6-5 and TRBJ2-7, with 11 bases aligning to TRBD2. Unmatched junction bases numbered 7, after V lost 6 bases and J lost 0 bases. The CDR3 is made up of 16 amino acids. The germline V gene has CDR1 MNHEY and CDR2 SVGAGI. Here the CDR3 DNA reads TGTGCCAGCAGGTACGGGACTAGCGGCAGCTCCTACGAGCAGTACTTC. It is translated as CASRYGTSGSSYEQYF.

There are a few counts of this clone. The V gene is TRBV30, the J gene TRBJ1-5, with D unclear. The germline gives CDR1 GTSNPN, CDR2 SVGIG (reference sequence). This CDR3 region has 14 residues. V gave up 1 base and J gave up 4 bases, with 11 bases separating them. In DNA, the CDR3 is TGTGCCTGGAGTGCGCGGCAGCTAAATCAGCCCCAGCATTTT. Translated: CAWSARQLNQPQHF.

The gene calls are TRBV5-1 and TRBJ2-3; 11 nucleotides agree with TRBD2. The CDR3 is 15 residues long. V lost 4 bases and J lost 2; bases outside the gene matches: 3. CDR1 SGHRS and CDR2 YFSETQ come from the germline V gene. This CDR3 reads CASSPSGRNTDTQYF. The CDR3 DNA sequence: TGCGCCAGCAGCCCTAGCGGGAGGAACACAGATACGCAGTATTTT.

The rearrangement joins TRBV9 to TRBJ2-7, with TRBD2 matching 7 bases. Losses at the gene ends were 3 bases for V and 2 bases for J; bases not matched to a gene: 8. Germline CDR1 is SGDLS and CDR2 is YYNGEE. The CDR3 has 15 amino acids. CDR3 sequence (DNA): TGTGCCAGCAGCGCCTGGGGGAGGGGACCCTACGAGCAGTACTTC. Amino acids: CASSAWGRGPYEQYF.

This chain joins TRBV10-3 and TRBJ1-3; no reliable D call. The CDR3 runs to 13 residues. In germline, CDR1 is ENHRY, CDR2 SYGVKD. Trimming stripped 7 bases from V and 2 bases from J, with 9 bases between. CDR3: CAITRHTGNTIYF. CDR3 nucleotide sequence: TGTGCCATCACCCGACACACTGGAAACACCATATATTTT.

The rearrangement joins TRBV7-2 to TRBJ2-7, with TRBD2 identical over 12 bases. J was trimmed by 3 bases and V by 5 bases; bases with no gene match: 8. The germline V gene encodes CDR1 SGHTA and CDR2 FQGNSA. This CDR3 is built from 16 residues. The CDR3 here is CASSPWTSGDIYEQYF. In DNA, the CDR3 is TGTGCCAGCAGCCCTTGGACTAGCGGGGACATCTACGAGCAGTACTTC.